One sample yielded the 13 T cell receptor beta chains listed below, sequenced in a study of PD-L1 blockade in urothelial cancer. Generated by immunoSEQ multiplex PCR, the TCRdb table keeps only in-frame clones and is missing some. The sample lists about 76,000 clones; around 84% were seen once. Sequenced here: PBMCs, sampled around atezolizumab (anti-PD-L1) treatment. The origin of the receptors is a man in his sixties or seventies with urothelial cancer.

The chain links TRBV9 to TRBJ2-4, with 10 bases matching TRBD2. V gave up 0 bases and J gave up 1 base; unmatched junction bases: 7. The CDR3 covers 18 residues. CDR1 is SGDLS and CDR2 is YYNGEE in the germline V gene. The CDR3 spells CASSVEPYSGRAKNIQYF. CDR3 DNA: TGTGCCAGCAGCGTAGAGCCTTATAGCGGGAGGGCCAAAAACATTCAGTACTTC. Based on the CDR3 plus reference TRBV9 and TRBJ2-4, the full variable domain is DSGVTQTPKHLITATGQRVTLRCSPRSGDLSVYWYQQSLDQGLQFLIQYYNGEERAKGNILERFSAQQFPDLHSELNLSSLELGDSALYFCASSVEPYSGRAKNIQYFGAGTRLSVL.

This chain joins TRBV29-1 and TRBJ2-1; D perhaps matches TRBD2 (6 bases). The CDR3 has 11 residues. Trimming left V 7 bases short and J 9 bases short, with 13 bases between. The germline gives CDR1 SQVTM, CDR2 ANQGSEA. CDR3: CSALSEGEQFF. In DNA form, the CDR3 reads TGCAGCGCCCTATCGGAGGGTGAGCAGTTCTTC.

This clone has only one observation. This chain joins TRBV19 and TRBJ2-2; maybe TRBD1 (6 bases). V was trimmed by 2 bases and J by 2 bases, leaving 9 bases between them. The CDR3 consists of 15 residues. Germline V gene lookup returns CDR1 LNHDA and CDR2 SQIVND (reference sequence). The CDR3 nucleotides are TGTGCCAGTAGTATAAGGACAGCCAACACCGGGGAGCTGTTTTTT. Translating gives CASSIRTANTGELFF.

The rearrangement uses TRBV28 and TRBJ1-5, with a possible D match to TRBD1 (5 bases). The CDR3 loop spans 21 amino acids. V dropped 7 bases and J dropped 4 bases, with 35 bases sitting between them. CDR1 is MDHEN, CDR2 SYDVKM, per germline. CDR3 loop: CASKTERGGTRNIRLNQPQHF. CDR3 bases: TGTGCCAGCAAAACGGAGCGCGGGGGGACGCGCAACATACGACTAAATCAGCCCCAGCATTTT.

The chain carries TRBV5-1 and TRBJ2-1; 9 nucleotides match TRBD2. The CDR3 spans 16 residues. The V segment lost 4 bases and the J segment 4 bases; nucleotides outside the gene matches: 9. Per the germline V gene, CDR1 is SGHRS and CDR2 is YFSETQ. The CDR3 DNA follows: TGCGCCAGCAGCCCCCCCCTAGCGGGAAATTACAATGAGCAGTTCTTC. As protein: CASSPPLAGNYNEQFF.

The chain is built from TRBV29-1 and TRBJ2-1; D might be TRBD2 (7 bases). The ends were cut back, 6 bases at V and 9 bases at J, with 24 bases in the middle. CDR1 and CDR2 from the germline V gene are SQVTM and ANQGSEA. The CDR3 consists of 15 residues. The CDR3 loop reads CSVAGGGGRGGEQFF. For the CDR3, the DNA is TGCAGCGTGGCTGGGGGAGGCGGGAGAGGGGGTGAGCAGTTCTTC.

This chain connects TRBV28 to TRBJ2-3; 12 nucleotides align to TRBD2. The CDR3 sequence is 16 residues long. V shed 3 bases and J 5 bases; nucleotides not matched to a gene: 6. The germline CDR1 and CDR2 sequences are MDHEN and SYDVKM. In DNA form, the CDR3 reads TGTGCCAGCAGTTTGTCTAGCGGGAGGGCCGAAGATACGCAGTATTTT. It is translated as CASSLSSGRAEDTQYF.

The chain links TRBV5-1 to TRBJ2-2, with 8 bases aligning to TRBD2. This CDR3 has 15 residues. V lost 0 bases to trimming and J lost 8 bases; unmatched junction nucleotides: 6. Looked up from germline, CDR1 is SGHRS and CDR2 is YFSETQ. The chain's CDR3 is CASSLELAGLGELFF. Written as DNA, the CDR3 is TGCGCCAGCAGCTTGGAGTTAGCGGGATTAGGGGAGCTGTTTTTT. The full variable domain, rest sourced from reference TRBV5-1 and TRBJ2-2, is KAGVTQTPRYLIKTRGQQVTLSCSPISGHRSVSWYQQTPGQGLQFLFEYFSETQRNKGNFPGRFSGRQFSNSRSEMNVSTLELGDSALYLCASSLELAGLGELFFGEGSRLTVL.

This clone was picked up one time. This chain links TRBV5-1 with TRBJ2-7; 7 bases line up with TRBD2. This CDR3 has 15 residues. Germline values: CDR1 SGHRS, CDR2 YFSETQ. Germline trimming cut 2 bases from V and 3 bases from J; bases unmatched to any gene: 8. CDR3 nucleotide sequence: TGCGCCAGCAGCTTTAGCGGGTTTGGGGGCTACGAGCAGTACTTC. Protein product: CASSFSGFGGYEQYF.

The CDR3 DNA reads as TGTGCCAGCAGTTTATCGGGGGTAATGTGGCAGCCCCAGCATTTT. Translation: CASSLSGVMWQPQHF. This chain links TRBV28 with TRBJ1-5; perhaps TRBD1 as D (5 bases). This CDR3 region has 15 residues. Trimming left V 1 base short and J 7 bases short, with 14 bases between. Germline CDR1 MDHEN, CDR2 SYDVKM.

CDR3 residues: CASSSRREKLFF. The CDR3 DNA reads TGTGCCAGCAGCTCAAGGCGGGAAAAACTGTTTTTT. The chain recombines TRBV6-1 with TRBJ1-4; D unresolved. The CDR3 sequence is 12 residues long. Trimming pared 6 bases from V and 8 bases from J, leaving 10 bases between. Germline-derived CDR1 and CDR2 are MNHNS and SASEGT.

The J gene is TRBJ2-5, the V gene TRBV15, with D tentatively TRBD2 (6 bases). This CDR3 contains 15 residues. Trimming took 3 bases from V and 2 from J, leaving 13 bases between them. Germline V gene lookup returns CDR1 LNHNV and CDR2 YYDKDF (reference sequence). The chain's CDR3 is CATSRTREAQETQYF. CDR3 nucleotides: TGTGCCACCAGCAGGACTAGAGAGGCGCAAGAGACCCAGTACTTC.

The CDR3 nucleotides read TGCAGCGTTTCGCAGATTGAAGCTTTCTTT. Protein: CSVSQIEAFF. This sequence joins TRBV29-1 and TRBJ1-1; D unclear. This CDR3 has 10 amino acids. In germline, CDR1 is SQVTM, CDR2 ANQGSEA. The germline V and J ends were trimmed by 5 bases and 7 bases, with 8 bases remaining between them.